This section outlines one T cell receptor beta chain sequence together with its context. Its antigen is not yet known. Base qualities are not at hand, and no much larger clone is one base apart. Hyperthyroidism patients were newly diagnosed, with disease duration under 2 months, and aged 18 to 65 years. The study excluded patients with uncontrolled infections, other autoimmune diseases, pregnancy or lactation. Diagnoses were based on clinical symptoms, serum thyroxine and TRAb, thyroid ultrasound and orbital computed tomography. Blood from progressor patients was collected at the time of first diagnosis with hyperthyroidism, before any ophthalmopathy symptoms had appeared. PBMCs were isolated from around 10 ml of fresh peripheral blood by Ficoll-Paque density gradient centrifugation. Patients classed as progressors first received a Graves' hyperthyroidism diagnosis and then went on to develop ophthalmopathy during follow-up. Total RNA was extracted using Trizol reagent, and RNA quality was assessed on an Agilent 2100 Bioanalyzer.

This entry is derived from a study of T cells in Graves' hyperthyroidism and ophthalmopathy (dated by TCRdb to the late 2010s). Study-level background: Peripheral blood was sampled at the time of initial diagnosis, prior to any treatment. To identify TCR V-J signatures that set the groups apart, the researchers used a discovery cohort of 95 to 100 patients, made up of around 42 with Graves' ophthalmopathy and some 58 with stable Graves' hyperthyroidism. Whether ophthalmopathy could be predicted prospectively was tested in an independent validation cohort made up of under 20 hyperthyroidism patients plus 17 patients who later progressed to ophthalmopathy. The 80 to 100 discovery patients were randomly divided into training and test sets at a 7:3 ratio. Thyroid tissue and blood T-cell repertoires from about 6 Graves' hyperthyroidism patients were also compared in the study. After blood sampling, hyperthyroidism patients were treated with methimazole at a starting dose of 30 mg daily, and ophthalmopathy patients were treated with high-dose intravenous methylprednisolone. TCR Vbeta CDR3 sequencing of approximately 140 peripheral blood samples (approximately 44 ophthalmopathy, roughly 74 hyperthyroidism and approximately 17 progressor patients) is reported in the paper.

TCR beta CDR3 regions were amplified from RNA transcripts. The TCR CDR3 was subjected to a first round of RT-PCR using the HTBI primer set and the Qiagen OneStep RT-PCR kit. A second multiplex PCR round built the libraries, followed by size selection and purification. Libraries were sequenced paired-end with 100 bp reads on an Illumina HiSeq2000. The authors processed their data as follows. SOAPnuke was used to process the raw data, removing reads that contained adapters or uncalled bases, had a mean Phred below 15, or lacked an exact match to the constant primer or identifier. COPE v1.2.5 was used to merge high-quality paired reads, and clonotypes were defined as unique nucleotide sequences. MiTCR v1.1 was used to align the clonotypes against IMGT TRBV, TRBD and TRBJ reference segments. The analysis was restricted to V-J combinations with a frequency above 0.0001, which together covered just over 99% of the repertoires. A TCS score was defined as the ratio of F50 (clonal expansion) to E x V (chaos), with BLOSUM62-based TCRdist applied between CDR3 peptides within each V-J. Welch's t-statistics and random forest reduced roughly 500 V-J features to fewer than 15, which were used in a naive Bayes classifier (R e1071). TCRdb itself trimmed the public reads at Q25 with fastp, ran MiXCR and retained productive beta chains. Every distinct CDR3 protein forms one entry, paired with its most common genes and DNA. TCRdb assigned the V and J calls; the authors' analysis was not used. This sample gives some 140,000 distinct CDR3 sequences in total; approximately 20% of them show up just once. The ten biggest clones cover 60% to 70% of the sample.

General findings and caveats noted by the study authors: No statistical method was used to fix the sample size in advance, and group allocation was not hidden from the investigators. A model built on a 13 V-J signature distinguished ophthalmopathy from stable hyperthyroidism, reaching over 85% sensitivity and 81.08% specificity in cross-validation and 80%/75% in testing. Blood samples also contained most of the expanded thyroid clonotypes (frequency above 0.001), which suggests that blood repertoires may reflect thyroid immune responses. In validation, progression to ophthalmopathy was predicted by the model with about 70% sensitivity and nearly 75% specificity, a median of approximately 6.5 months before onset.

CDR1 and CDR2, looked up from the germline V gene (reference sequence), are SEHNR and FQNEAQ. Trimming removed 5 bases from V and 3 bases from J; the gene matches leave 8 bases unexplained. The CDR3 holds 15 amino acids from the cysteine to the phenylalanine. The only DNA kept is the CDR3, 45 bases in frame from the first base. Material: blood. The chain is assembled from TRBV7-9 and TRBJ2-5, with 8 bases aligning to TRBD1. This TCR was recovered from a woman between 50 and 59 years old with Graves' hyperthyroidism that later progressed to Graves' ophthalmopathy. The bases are TGTGCCAGCAGCGAGAGTGGGACAGGAAAAGAGACCCAGTACTTC. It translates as CASSESGTGKETQYF.